This entry features one T cell receptor beta chain sequence. This clonotype appeared many times. Its binding antigen is unknown. Base qualities are not at hand, and no much larger clone is one base apart. The data stem from a study of blood T cells in healthy people across ages (dated by TCRdb to the mid-2010s). In the study overall: In model experiments, template switching captured roughly one uniquely barcoded TCR beta cDNA molecule for every two T cells. Using deep sequencing normalized with unique cDNA molecular identifiers, the study measured how TCR beta repertoire diversity changes with age. Donors were grouped into four age groups: young (average 16 years), middle-aged (roughly 40), aged (around 60) and long-lived (around 80). To avoid experimental bias, donors of different ages were distributed randomly across sequencing lanes. Two additional independent replicas of 1 million unique cDNA reads from the same blood draw were analyzed for two donors (one aged 18 to 30 and one aged 80 or older). Study-wide conclusions, independent of this receptor: Observed TCR beta diversity per million T cells fell roughly linearly with age, and a significant reduction was already apparent by age approximately 41. Estimates of total diversity based on one million sequenced T cells were considered lower bounds and underestimates. Compared with the aged group, the long-lived group had more naive CD4+ T cells, fewer expanded clones and increased TCR diversity, a pattern suggesting age selection. Because the CMV infection status of the donors was unknown, age-related changes in expanded clonotypes may potentially have been confounded. A strong correlation was found between observed TCR beta diversity and the percentage of naive T cells measured by flow cytometry. Bulk unsorted PBMC profiling prevented conclusive comparison of naive and antigen-experienced compartments.

The library relied on 5' RACE. Sequenced using an Illumina HiSeq 2500. A second roughly 6 to 11 cycle PCR used a sample-barcoded 5' primer and a J-beta primer mix. A unique molecular identifier was introduced onto each TCR beta cDNA molecule by a template-switch 5' adaptor carrying 12 random nucleotides. Each sample yielded at least 3 million CDR3-containing paired-end reads. The Mint cDNA synthesis kit, primed by a TRBC-specific oligonucleotide, was used to synthesize first-strand cDNA from all RNA. Following uracil-DNA glycosylase treatment, a first 18-cycle PCR with universal primers M1SS and BC2_uni_R was performed on all cDNA. The authors' analysis ran thus. Each sample was normalized by randomly selecting 1 million high-quality reads, each carrying a distinct molecular identifier. Instead of being binned into consensus sequences, reads with shared molecular identifiers were discarded. MiTCR, with a Q25 quality threshold and the strictest error-elimination algorithm, was used for CDR3 identification, clonotype clustering and error correction. Lower-bound total TCR beta diversity was estimated with a nonparametric unseen species model using Euler transformation. TCRdb passed the public sequencing reads through fastp at Q25 and MiXCR, retaining productive beta sequences. Each CDR3 protein appears once, grouped with its most common genes and DNA. TCRdb assigned the V and J calls; the authors' analysis was not used. The table for this sample lists around 1.7 million distinct CDR3 sequences; about 30% of them were counted only once. The top ten hold more than 6% of the sample.

The CDR3 holds 14 amino acids from the cysteine to the phenylalanine. Kept here is only the CDR3 DNA, which spans 42 bases and is read in frame from base 1. CDR1 and CDR2 are read off the germline V gene as SGHRS and YFSETQ. Ends trimmed: V by 1 base, J by 4 bases; bases unmatched to a gene: 3. The approximately 39 donors, aged roughly 6 to 95 years, were systemically healthy Caucasian individuals from Russia. About 9.1 milliliters of peripheral blood were collected from each donor into EDTA-treated Vacutainer tubes. Ficoll-Paque density-gradient centrifugation was used to isolate PBMCs, with at least 6 million obtained per sample. Trizol reagent was used to extract total RNA from the PBMCs, yielding at least 5.5 micrograms per sample. The percentages of naive CD45RAhigh/CD27high T cells were determined by flow cytometry on a PBMC aliquot from every donor.

The V gene is TRBV5-1 and the J gene is TRBJ2-7; a stretch of 9 junction bases matches TRBD2. The receptor was isolated from a woman younger than 45 in good health. The sample consisted of blood. The sequenced DNA: TGCGCCAGCAGCTTGAGCGGGGGGCGGTACGAGCAGTACTTC. The encoded protein is CASSLSGGRYEQYF.